This T cell receptor beta chain was recorded in a study of blood T cell repertoires in COVID-19. Study summary: T cells, B-cell-depleted T cells, or PBMCs supplied cDNA or gDNA.

Germline values: CDR1 LNHNV, CDR2 YYDKDF (reference sequence). The CDR3 has 15 amino acids. Trimming took 2 bases from V and 3 from J; bases not matched to a gene: 4. Clones were sequenced by immunoSEQ multiplex PCR, and TCRdb holds only the in-frame ones, with some missing. The data contain some 66,000 clones, approximately 87% of them seen just once; the ten biggest clones take up 0.95% to 1.5%. Sequencing was done on a sample of peripheral blood. The chain couples TRBV15 to TRBJ1-2; 9 nucleotides line up with TRBD1. The receptor was isolated from a woman aged 60-70 years with acute or convalescent COVID-19. The CDR3, as DNA: TGTGCCACCAGCAGACACACAGGGGGCGACTATGGCTACACCTTC. Protein sequence: CATSRHTGGDYGYTF.